This section outlines one T cell receptor beta chain sequence together with its context. This specimen comes from a study of cytomegalovirus exposure and HLA in healthy donors. The protocol was immunoSEQ multiplex PCR, while the TCRdb copy is restricted to in-frame clones and leaves out a portion. Of 99,000 or so clones detected, 70% to 90% appear once; the ten largest clones hold approximately 4%. Trimming at V came to 5 bases and at J to 4 bases, leaving 9 bases not matched to a gene. Germline V gene sequence: CDR1 MDHEN, CDR2 SYDVKM. This CDR3 comprises 17 residues. The clonotype was recovered from a woman between 18 and 30 years old in good health and CMV-seropositive. The rearrangement joins TRBV28 to TRBJ1-4, with 11 bases aligning to TRBD1. Sequencing was carried out using PBMCs. In nucleotides, the CDR3 is TGTGCCAGCAGTCGCGGGACAGGGGGGATTATTAATGAAAAACTGTTTTTT. The encoded protein is CASSRGTGGIINEKLFF.